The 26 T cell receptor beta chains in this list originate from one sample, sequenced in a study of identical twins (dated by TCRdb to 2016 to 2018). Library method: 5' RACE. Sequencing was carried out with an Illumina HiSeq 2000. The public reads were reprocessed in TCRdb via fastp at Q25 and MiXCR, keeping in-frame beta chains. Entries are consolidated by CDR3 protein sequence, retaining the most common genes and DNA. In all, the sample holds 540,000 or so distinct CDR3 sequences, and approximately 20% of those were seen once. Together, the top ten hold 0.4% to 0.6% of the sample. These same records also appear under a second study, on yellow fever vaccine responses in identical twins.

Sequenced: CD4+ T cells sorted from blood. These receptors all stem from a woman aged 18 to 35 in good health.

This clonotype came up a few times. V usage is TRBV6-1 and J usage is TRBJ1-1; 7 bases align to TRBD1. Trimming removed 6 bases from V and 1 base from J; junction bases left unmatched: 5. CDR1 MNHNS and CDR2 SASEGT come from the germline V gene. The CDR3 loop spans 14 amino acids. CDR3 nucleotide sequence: TGTGCCAGCAGCTCGGACAGGCAGAACACTGAAGCTTTCTTT. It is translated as CASSSDRQNTEAFF.

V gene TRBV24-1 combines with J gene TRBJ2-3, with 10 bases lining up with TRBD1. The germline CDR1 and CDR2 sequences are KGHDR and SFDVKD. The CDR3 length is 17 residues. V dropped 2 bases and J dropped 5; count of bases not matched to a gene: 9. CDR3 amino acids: CATSDSSGTGDGDTQYF. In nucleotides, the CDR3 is TGTGCCACCAGTGATTCTTCCGGGACAGGGGATGGAGATACGCAGTATTTT.

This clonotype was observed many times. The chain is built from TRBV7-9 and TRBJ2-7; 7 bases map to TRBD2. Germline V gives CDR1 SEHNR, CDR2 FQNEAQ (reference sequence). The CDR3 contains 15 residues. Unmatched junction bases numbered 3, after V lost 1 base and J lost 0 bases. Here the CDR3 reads CASSLERGSSYEQYF. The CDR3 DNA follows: TGTGCCAGCAGCTTAGAGCGCGGGAGCTCCTACGAGCAGTACTTC.

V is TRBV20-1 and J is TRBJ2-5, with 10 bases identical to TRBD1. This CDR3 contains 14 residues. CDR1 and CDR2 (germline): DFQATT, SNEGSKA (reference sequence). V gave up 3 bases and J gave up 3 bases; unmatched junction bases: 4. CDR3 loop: CSASRGQGKETQYF. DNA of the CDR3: TGCAGTGCTAGCCGGGGACAGGGGAAAGAGACCCAGTACTTC.

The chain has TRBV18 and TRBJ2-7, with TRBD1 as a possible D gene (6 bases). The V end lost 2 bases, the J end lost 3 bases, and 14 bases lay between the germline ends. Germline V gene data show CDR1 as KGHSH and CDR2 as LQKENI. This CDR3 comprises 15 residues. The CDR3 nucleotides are TGTGCCAGCTCACCATGGCAGGGGTCCAACTACGAGCAGTACTTC. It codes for CASSPWQGSNYEQYF.

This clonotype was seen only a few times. This CDR3 is CASIRLGGVGNEQFF. The CDR3 DNA reads TGTGCCAGCATCCGCCTTGGGGGAGTTGGGAATGAGCAGTTCTTC. The chain joins TRBV27 to TRBJ2-1; tentatively, D is TRBD1 or TRBD2 (5 bases each). With 7 bases removed from V and 7 bases from J, the gap between germline ends came to 20 bases. This CDR3 is 15 amino acids long. Germline CDR1 reads MNHEY; CDR2 reads SMNVEV (reference sequence).

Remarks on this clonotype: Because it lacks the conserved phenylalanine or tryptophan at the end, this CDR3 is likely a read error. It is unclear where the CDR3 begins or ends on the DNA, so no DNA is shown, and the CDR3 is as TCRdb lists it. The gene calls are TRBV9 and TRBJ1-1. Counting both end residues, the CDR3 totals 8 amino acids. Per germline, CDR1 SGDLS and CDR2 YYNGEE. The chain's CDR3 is CASSDAAG.

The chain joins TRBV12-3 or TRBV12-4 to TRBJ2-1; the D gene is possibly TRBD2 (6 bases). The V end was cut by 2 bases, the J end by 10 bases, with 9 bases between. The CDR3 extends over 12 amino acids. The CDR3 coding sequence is TGTGCCAGCAGTTTATCGGGGGAAGAGCAGTTCTTC. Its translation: CASSLSGEEQFF.

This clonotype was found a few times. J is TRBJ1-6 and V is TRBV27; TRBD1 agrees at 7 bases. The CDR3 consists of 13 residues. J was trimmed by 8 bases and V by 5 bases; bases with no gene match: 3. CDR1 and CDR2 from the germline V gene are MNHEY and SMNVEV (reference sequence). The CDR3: CASSSTGDSPLHF. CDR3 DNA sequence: TGTGCCAGCAGTAGTACAGGGGATTCACCCCTCCACTTT.

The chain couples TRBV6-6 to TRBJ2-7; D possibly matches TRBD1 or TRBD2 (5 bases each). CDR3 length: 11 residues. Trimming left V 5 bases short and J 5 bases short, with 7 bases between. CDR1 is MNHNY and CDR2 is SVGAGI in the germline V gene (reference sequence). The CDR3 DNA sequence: TGTGCCAGCAGTCGAGGGGACGAGCAGTACTTC. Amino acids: CASSRGDEQYF.

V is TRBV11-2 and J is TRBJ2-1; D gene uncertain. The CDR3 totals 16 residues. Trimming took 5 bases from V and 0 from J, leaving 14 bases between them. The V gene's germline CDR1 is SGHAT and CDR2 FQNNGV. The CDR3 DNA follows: TGTGCCAGCAGCCCTCCGGTGGGCGGCTCCTACAATGAGCAGTTCTTC. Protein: CASSPPVGGSYNEQFF. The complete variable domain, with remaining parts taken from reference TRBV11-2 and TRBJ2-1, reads EAGVAQSPRYKIIEKRQSVAFWCNPISGHATLYWYQQILGQGPKLLIQFQNNGVVDDSQLPKDRFSAERLKGVDSTLKIQPAKLEDSAVYLCASSPPVGGSYNEQFFGPGTRLTVL.

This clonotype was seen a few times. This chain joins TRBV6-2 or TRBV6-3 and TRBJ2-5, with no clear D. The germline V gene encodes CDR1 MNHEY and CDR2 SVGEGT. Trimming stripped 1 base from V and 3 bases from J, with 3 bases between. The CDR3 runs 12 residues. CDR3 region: CASSYYKETQYF. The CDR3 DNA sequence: TGTGCCAGCAGTTACTACAAAGAGACCCAGTACTTC.

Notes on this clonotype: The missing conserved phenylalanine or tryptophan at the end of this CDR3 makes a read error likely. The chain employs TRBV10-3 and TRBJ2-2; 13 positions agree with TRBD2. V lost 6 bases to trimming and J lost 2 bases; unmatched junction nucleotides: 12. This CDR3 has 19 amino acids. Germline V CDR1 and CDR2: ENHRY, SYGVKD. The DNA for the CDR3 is TGTGCCATCAGGAGAACCGGGACTAGCGGGACCGGAAACACCGGGGAGCTGTTTCTT. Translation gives CAIRRTGTSGTGNTGELFL.

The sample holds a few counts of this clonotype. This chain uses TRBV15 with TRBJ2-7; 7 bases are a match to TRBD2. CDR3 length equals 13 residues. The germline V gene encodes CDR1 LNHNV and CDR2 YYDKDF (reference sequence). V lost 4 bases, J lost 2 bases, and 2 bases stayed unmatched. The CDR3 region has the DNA TGTGCCACCAGCACTAGCGGAACCTACGAGCAGTACTTC. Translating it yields CATSTSGTYEQYF.

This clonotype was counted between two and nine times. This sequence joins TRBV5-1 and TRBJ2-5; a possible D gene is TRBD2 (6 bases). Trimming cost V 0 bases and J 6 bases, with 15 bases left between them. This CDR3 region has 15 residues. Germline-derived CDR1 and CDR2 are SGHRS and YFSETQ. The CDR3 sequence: CASSLAVGGTQTQYF. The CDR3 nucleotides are TGCGCCAGCAGCTTGGCCGTCGGGGGAACACAGACCCAGTACTTC.

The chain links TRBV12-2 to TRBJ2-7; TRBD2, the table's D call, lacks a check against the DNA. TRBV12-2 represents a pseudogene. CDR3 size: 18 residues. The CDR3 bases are TGTGCAAGTCGCTTAGCGCTAGGGCTAGCGGGGGGGATCCACGAGCAGTACGTC. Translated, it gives CASRLALGLAGGIHEQYV.

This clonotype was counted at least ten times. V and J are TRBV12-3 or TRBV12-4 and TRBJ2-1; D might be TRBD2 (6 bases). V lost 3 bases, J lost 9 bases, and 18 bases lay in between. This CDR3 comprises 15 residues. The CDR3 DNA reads TGTGCCAGCAGTTTTTACCCGGGAGATCGAGGTGAGCAGTTCTTC. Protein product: CASSFYPGDRGEQFF.

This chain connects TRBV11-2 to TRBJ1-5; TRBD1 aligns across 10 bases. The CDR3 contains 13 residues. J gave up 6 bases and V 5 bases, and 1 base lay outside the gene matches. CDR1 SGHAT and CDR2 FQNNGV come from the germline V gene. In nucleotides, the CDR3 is TGTGCCAGCAGCGGGGACAGGGGTCAGCCCCAGCATTTT. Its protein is CASSGDRGQPQHF.

The CDR3 bases are TGCGCCAGCAGCCAGATGACAGGAGAAGCTTTCTTT. The encoded protein is CASSQMTGEAFF. The chain is built from TRBV4-1 and TRBJ1-1, with D maybe TRBD1 (6 bases). This CDR3 has 12 residues. Between the trimmed V and J ends, which lost 3 bases and 8 bases, there was a span of 10 bases. Per germline, CDR1 MGHRA and CDR2 YSYEKL.

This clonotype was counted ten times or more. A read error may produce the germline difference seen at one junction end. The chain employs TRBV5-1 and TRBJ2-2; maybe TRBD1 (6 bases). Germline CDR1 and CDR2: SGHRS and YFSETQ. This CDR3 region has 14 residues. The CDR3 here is CASSLGQSTGELFF. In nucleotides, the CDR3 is TGTGCCAGCAGTCTGGGACAAAGCACCGGGGAGCTGTTTTTT.

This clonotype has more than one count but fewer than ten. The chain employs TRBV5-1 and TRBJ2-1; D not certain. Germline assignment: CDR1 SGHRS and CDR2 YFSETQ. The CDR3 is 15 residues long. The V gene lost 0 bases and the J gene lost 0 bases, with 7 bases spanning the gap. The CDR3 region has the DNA TGCGCCAGCAGCTTGGTACGCGACTCCTACAATGAGCAGTTCTTC. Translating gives CASSLVRDSYNEQFF.

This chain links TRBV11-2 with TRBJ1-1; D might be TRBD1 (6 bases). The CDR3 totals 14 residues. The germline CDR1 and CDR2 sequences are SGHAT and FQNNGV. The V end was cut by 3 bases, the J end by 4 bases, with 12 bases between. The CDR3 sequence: CASSFETGGTEAFF. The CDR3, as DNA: TGTGCCAGCAGCTTCGAGACAGGAGGCACTGAAGCTTTCTTT.

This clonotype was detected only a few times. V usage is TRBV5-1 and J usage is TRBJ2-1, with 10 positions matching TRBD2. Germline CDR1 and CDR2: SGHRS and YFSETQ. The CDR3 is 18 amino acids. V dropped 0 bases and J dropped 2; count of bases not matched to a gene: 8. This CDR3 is CASSLVSLAGGTYNEQFF. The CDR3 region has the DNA TGCGCCAGCAGCTTGGTTTCATTAGCGGGAGGCACCTACAATGAGCAGTTCTTC.

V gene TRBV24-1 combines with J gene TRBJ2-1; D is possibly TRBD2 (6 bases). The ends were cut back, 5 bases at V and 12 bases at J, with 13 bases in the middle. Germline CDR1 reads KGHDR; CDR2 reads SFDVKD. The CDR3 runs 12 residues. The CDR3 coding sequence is TGTGCCACCAGTGTCGGGAGCCAAGGGCAGTTCTTC. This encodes CATSVGSQGQFF.

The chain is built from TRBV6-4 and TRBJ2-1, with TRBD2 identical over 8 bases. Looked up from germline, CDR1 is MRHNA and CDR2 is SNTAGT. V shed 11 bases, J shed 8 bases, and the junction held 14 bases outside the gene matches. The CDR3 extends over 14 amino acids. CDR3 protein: CASKRSGGAYEQFF. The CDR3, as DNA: TGTGCCTCAAAAAGATCCGGGGGGGCCTATGAGCAGTTCTTC.

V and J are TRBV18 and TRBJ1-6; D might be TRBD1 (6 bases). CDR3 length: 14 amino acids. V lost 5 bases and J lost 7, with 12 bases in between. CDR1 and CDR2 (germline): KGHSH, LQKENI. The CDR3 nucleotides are TGTGCCAGCTCATACAGGGACCTAAATTCACCCCTCCACTTT. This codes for CASSYRDLNSPLHF.